The 30 T cell receptor beta chains below all came from one sample that was sequenced in a study of a mutant IDH1 vaccine in newly diagnosed glioma. Time point indicated: week 5, during vaccination. Every vaccination contained 300 ug of the mutant IDH1 20-mer peptide and was paired with topical imiquimod. Libraries were prepared by immunoSEQ multiplex PCR; TCRdb keeps only in-frame clonotypes and omits some of them. Here the sample spans 60,000 or so clones, under 90% being singletons. These receptors are not linked to any known antigen. The sample consisted of PBMCs, taken from a glioma patient whose treatment included an IDH1 peptide vaccine. Receptors originate from a woman in her 50s with glioma.

This clone came up a few times. The J gene is TRBJ1-1, the V gene TRBV4-2; D not certain. V lost 1 base to trimming and J lost 7 bases, with 19 bases between them. Germline loops: CDR1 LGHNA, CDR2 YNFKEQ. The CDR3 extends over 16 amino acids. The CDR3: CASSQVGGQWYIEAFF. The CDR3 DNA reads as TGTGCCAGCAGCCAAGTAGGTGGCCAGTGGTACATTGAAGCTTTCTTT.

The V and J genes are TRBV11-3 and TRBJ2-5; D gene ambiguous. The CDR3 spans 13 residues. V shed 5 bases and J shed 4 bases, with 11 bases lying between them. Germline CDR1 SGHNT, CDR2 YENEEA. CDR3 in DNA: TGTGCCAGCAGCCTACCCGGCCCAGAGACCCAGTACTTC. Amino acids: CASSLPGPETQYF. Filled out from reference TRBV11-3 and TRBJ2-5, the complete variable domain reads EAGVVQSPRYKIIEKKQPVAFWCNPISGHNTLYWYLQNLGQGPELLIRYENEEAVDDSQLPKDRFSAERLKGVDSTLKIQPAELGDSAVYLCASSLPGPETQYFGPGTRLLVL.

This clone was picked up one time. The V call is TRBV7-9, the J call TRBJ1-2; 8 nucleotides align to TRBD1. CDR3 length equals 14 residues. Germline trimming cut 0 bases from V and 3 bases from J; bases unmatched to any gene: 0. CDR1 and CDR2 (germline): SEHNR, FQNEAQ (reference sequence). The CDR3 DNA sequence: TGTGCCAGCAGCTTAGCGGACAGGGACTATGGCTACACCTTC. This encodes CASSLADRDYGYTF.

V is TRBV5-4 and J is TRBJ2-5; TRBD2 matches at 8 bases. Germline loops: CDR1 SGHNT, CDR2 YYREEE (reference sequence). The CDR3 contains 15 residues. The junction had 8 bases not matched to a gene; V was cut back by 5 bases and J by 2 bases. The CDR3 DNA follows: TGTGCCAGCAGAGACCGCGGGGGGTTACAAGAGACCCAGTACTTC. Its protein is CASRDRGGLQETQYF.

The chain couples TRBV18 to TRBJ1-1, with 8 bases fitting TRBD1. CDR1 is KGHSH, CDR2 LQKENI, per germline. The CDR3 is 12 amino acids. Trimming cost V 5 bases and J 5 bases; bases outside gene matches: 1. This CDR3 reads CASSNRGTEAFF. For the CDR3, the DNA is TGTGCCAGCTCAAACAGGGGGACTGAAGCTTTCTTT.

J is TRBJ2-2 and V is TRBV29-1; the D call may be TRBD1 or TRBD2 (5 bases each). The CDR3 is made up of 14 amino acids. Between the trimmed V and J ends, which lost 6 bases and 1 base, there was a span of 12 bases. Germline V lookup: CDR1 SQVTM, CDR2 ANQGSEA. The CDR3 DNA reads TGCAGCGTCACCGGGACCAAGAACACCGGGGAGCTGTTTTTT. Translating gives CSVTGTKNTGELFF.

The chain uses TRBV9 and TRBJ2-1, with 11 bases lining up with TRBD1. Losses at the gene ends were 0 bases for V and 4 bases for J; bases not matched to a gene: 6. CDR3 length equals 17 residues. Germline CDR1 SGDLS, CDR2 YYNGEE. CDR3 amino acids: CASSVGYGTGGYNEQFF. The CDR3 DNA reads TGTGCCAGCAGCGTAGGCTACGGGACAGGGGGATACAATGAGCAGTTCTTC.

The chain carries TRBV11-3 and TRBJ1-1; D call uncertain. V lost 4 bases and J 5 bases, leaving 14 bases between the germline ends. The CDR3 loop spans 14 amino acids. Germline CDR1 reads SGHNT; CDR2 reads YENEEA. This CDR3 reads CASSSFGFGTEAFF. Written as DNA, the CDR3 is TGTGCCAGCAGCTCGTTTGGATTTGGGACTGAAGCTTTCTTT. The full variable domain, rest sourced from reference TRBV11-3 and TRBJ1-1, is EAGVVQSPRYKIIEKKQPVAFWCNPISGHNTLYWYLQNLGQGPELLIRYENEEAVDDSQLPKDRFSAERLKGVDSTLKIQPAELGDSAVYLCASSSFGFGTEAFFGQGTRLTVV.

The chain has TRBV5-1 and TRBJ1-2; D ambiguous. Trimming cost V 3 bases and J 4 bases, with 10 bases left between them. The CDR3 is 13 amino acids. Germline V gives CDR1 SGHRS, CDR2 YFSETQ. The CDR3: CASSWRDRYGYTF. The CDR3, as DNA: TGCGCCAGCAGCTGGCGGGATCGCTATGGCTACACCTTC.

The gene calls are TRBV6-6 and TRBJ2-1; a weak D match, TRBD2 (7 bases). The CDR3 has 15 residues. CDR1 is MNHNY, CDR2 SVGAGI, per germline (reference sequence). V gave up 7 bases and J gave up 8 bases, with 21 bases separating them. The CDR3 DNA reads TGTGCCAGCACCTCACCGAGGGGGGGCCTCGATGAGCAGTTCTTC. Amino acid sequence: CASTSPRGGLDEQFF.

J is TRBJ2-7 and V is TRBV27, with D possibly TRBD2 on 6 matching bases. The CDR3 runs 16 residues. Germline lookup yields CDR1 MNHEY and CDR2 SMNVEV (reference sequence). Trimming removed 6 bases from V and 0 bases from J, with 18 bases in between. CDR3 bases: TGTGCCAGCAGATCAACCTACGCGGGGCTCTCCTACGAGCAGTACTTC. Its protein is CASRSTYAGLSYEQYF.

The chain couples TRBV10-3 to TRBJ2-7; 10 nucleotides match TRBD1. The CDR3 totals 13 residues. Losses at the gene ends were 4 bases for V and 6 bases for J; bases not matched to a gene: 3. CDR1 is ENHRY, CDR2 SYGVKD, per germline. The CDR3 sequence: CAISVGDRGEQYF. The DNA for the CDR3 is TGTGCCATCAGTGTCGGGGACAGGGGCGAGCAGTACTTC.

V is TRBV10-1 and J is TRBJ1-1; no clear D. The CDR3 has 15 residues. Germline assignment: CDR1 WNHNN and CDR2 SYGVQD (reference sequence). The V end was cut by 4 bases, the J end by 6 bases, with 18 bases between. Here the CDR3 DNA reads TGCGCCAGCAGTGCCGGGGTGGATAGCGGCGCTGAAGCTTTCTTT. Its translation: CASSAGVDSGAEAFF.

This clone was found a few times. The chain joins TRBV4-1 to TRBJ1-1; no clear D gene. This CDR3 comprises 17 residues. The V end lost 4 bases, the J end lost 0 bases, and 18 bases lay between the germline ends. Germline CDR1 MGHRA, CDR2 YSYEKL. The CDR3 region is CASSLPSIGPMNTEAFF. The CDR3 region has the DNA TGCGCCAGCAGCCTTCCATCGATAGGCCCCATGAACACTGAAGCTTTCTTT.

CDR3 sequence: CASSFPHEQFF. DNA for the CDR3: TGTGCCAGCAGCTTTCCCCATGAGCAGTTCTTC. The chain has TRBV7-9 and TRBJ2-1; no clear D. Deletions cut 3 bases from V and 8 bases from J, with 5 bases between. Germline assignment: CDR1 SEHNR and CDR2 FQNEAQ (reference sequence). The CDR3 is made up of 11 amino acids. Drawing the rest from reference TRBV7-9 and TRBJ2-1, the complete variable domain is DTGVSQNPRHKITKRGQNVTFRCDPISEHNRLYWYRQTLGQGPEFLTYFQNEAQLEKSRLLSDRFSAERPKGSFSTLEIQRTEQGDSAMYLCASSFPHEQFFGPGTRLTVL.

V is TRBV27 and J is TRBJ1-1, with 8 bases lining up with TRBD1. The V segment lost 1 base and the J segment 1 base; nucleotides outside the gene matches: 2. Germline V lookup: CDR1 MNHEY, CDR2 SMNVEV (reference sequence). This CDR3 has 15 amino acids. CDR3 coding DNA: TGTGCCAGCAGTTTATACGGACAGGGGAACACTGAAGCTTTCTTT. Amino acids: CASSLYGQGNTEAFF.

The rearrangement joins TRBV7-9 to TRBJ2-4; 7 nucleotides align to TRBD1. The CDR3 sequence is 12 residues long. V was clipped by 4 bases and J by 9 bases; unmatched bases: 3. Germline V CDR1 and CDR2: SEHNR, FQNEAQ (reference sequence). The CDR3 nucleotides read TGTGCCAGCAGCTCGGGACAGACCATTCAGTACTTC. It translates to CASSSGQTIQYF.

This clone was seen only a few times. The genes are TRBV9 and TRBJ1-1, with no clear D. CDR1 is SGDLS, CDR2 YYNGEE, per germline. Trimming pared 2 bases from V and 7 bases from J, leaving 6 bases between. This CDR3 spans 11 amino acids. CDR3 coding DNA: TGTGCCAGCAGCGTTACTAATGAAGCTTTCTTT. Protein: CASSVTNEAFF. Combining the CDR3 with reference TRBV9 and TRBJ1-1 gives the whole variable domain DSGVTQTPKHLITATGQRVTLRCSPRSGDLSVYWYQQSLDQGLQFLIQYYNGEERAKGNILERFSAQQFPDLHSELNLSSLELGDSALYFCASSVTNEAFFGQGTRLTVV.

This sequence joins TRBV2 and TRBJ1-3; 9 nucleotides line up with TRBD1. CDR3 length equals 14 residues. Germline loops: CDR1 SNHLY, CDR2 FYNNEI. Trimming at V came to 6 bases and at J to 4 bases, leaving 4 bases not matched to a gene. CDR3: CASSGQGRGNTIYF. The CDR3 bases are TGTGCCAGCAGCGGACAGGGGAGAGGAAACACCATATATTTT. The full variable domain, in which reference TRBV2 and TRBJ1-3 provide the parts outside the CDR3, is EPEVTQTPSHQVTQMGQEVILRCVPISNHLYFYWYRQILGQKVEFLVSFYNNEISEKSEIFDDQFSVERPDGSNFTLKIRSTKLEDSAMYFCASSGQGRGNTIYFGEGSWLTVV.

To note about this clone: Other DNA sequences in this sample translate to the same CDR3. The DNA of the CDR3 is TGTGCCAGCTCACCGGGGGGGAACACTGAAGCTTTCTTT. Encoded protein: CASSPGGNTEAFF. The chain couples TRBV18 to TRBJ1-1, with D perhaps TRBD1 (5 bases). CDR3 size: 13 residues. Germline-derived CDR1 and CDR2 are KGHSH and LQKENI. V dropped 3 bases and J dropped 1 base, with 6 bases sitting between them.

The V call is TRBV9, the J call TRBJ1-1; the D is unclear. This CDR3 is built from 13 residues. The germline V gene encodes CDR1 SGDLS and CDR2 YYNGEE. Trimming removed 0 bases from V and 0 bases from J, with 3 bases in between. The CDR3 loop reads CASSVVVNTEAFF. As DNA, the CDR3 is TGTGCCAGCAGCGTAGTAGTGAACACTGAAGCTTTCTTT.

The V call is TRBV6-5, the J call TRBJ2-1, with D unclear. Germline V lookup: CDR1 MNHEY, CDR2 SVGAGI. There are 13 residues in the CDR3. Trimming removed 3 bases at V and 8 bases at J, with 11 bases between. CDR3 nucleotide sequence: TGTGCCAGCAGTTATGAGACGGGTCATGAGCAGTTCTTC. This encodes CASSYETGHEQFF.

The J gene is TRBJ2-1, the V gene TRBV2, with 13 bases aligning to TRBD2. Trimming took 6 bases from V and 7 from J; bases not matched to a gene: 3. Per germline, CDR1 SNHLY and CDR2 FYNNEI. This CDR3 region has 14 residues. The CDR3 DNA reads as TGTGCCAGCAGCCAGGGACTAGCGGGGAATGAGCAGTTCTTC. Protein: CASSQGLAGNEQFF.

J is TRBJ2-3 and V is TRBV5-1; 8 nucleotides agree with TRBD1. The CDR3 is 14 amino acids. CDR1 SGHRS and CDR2 YFSETQ come from the germline V gene. The V gene end was trimmed by 4 bases and the J gene end by 3 bases; junction bases not matched to a gene: 4. The CDR3 DNA reads TGCGCCAGCAGCCCTGACAGGGGAACAGATACGCAGTATTTT. Translation gives CASSPDRGTDTQYF.

The chain recombines TRBV10-3 with TRBJ2-5; TRBD2 might be the D (6 bases). Looked up from germline, CDR1 is ENHRY and CDR2 is SYGVKD. The ends were cut back, 7 bases at V and 0 bases at J, with 12 bases in the middle. The CDR3 spans 14 residues. The CDR3 DNA follows: TGTGCCATCAAGCGGGCAGCGTACCAAGAGACCCAGTACTTC. Protein product: CAIKRAAYQETQYF.

The genes are TRBV21-1 and TRBJ2-1; no DNA check was done on the table's D call, TRBD1. TRBV21-1 is deemed a pseudogene. The CDR3 has 15 residues. CDR3 sequence (DNA): TGTGCCAGCATCAATCTATCACAGGGGGCCGATGAGCAGTTCTTC. It codes for CASINLSQGADEQFF.

The chain combines TRBV2 with TRBJ2-6; tentative D call: TRBD1 (5 bases). V was clipped by 6 bases and J by 4 bases, with 16 bases between them. This CDR3 has 16 amino acids. Germline values: CDR1 SNHLY, CDR2 FYNNEI. The CDR3 sequence: CASRSPRATGANVLTF. DNA of the CDR3: TGTGCCAGCAGGTCCCCCAGGGCCACCGGGGCCAACGTCCTGACTTTC.

The chain is built from TRBV6-5 and TRBJ2-7; 8 positions agree with TRBD2. This CDR3 contains 13 residues. Trimming removed 7 bases from V and 4 bases from J; junction bases left unmatched: 6. In germline, CDR1 is MNHEY, CDR2 SVGAGI. The CDR3 DNA is TGTGCCAGCACCCGCCGGGGGGGGTACGAGCAGTACTTC. Encoded protein: CASTRRGGYEQYF.

The chain employs TRBV11-2 and TRBJ2-3; 8 bases agree with TRBD2. The V segment lost 1 base and the J segment 3 bases; nucleotides outside the gene matches: 6. The CDR3 runs 16 residues. Germline CDR1 and CDR2: SGHAT and FQNNGV. CDR3 sequence reads: CASSLGRGADTDTQYF. As DNA, the CDR3 is TGTGCCAGCAGCTTAGGGCGGGGGGCGGATACAGATACGCAGTATTTT.

V and J are TRBV6-1 and TRBJ1-3; unclear D gene. CDR3 length: 13 residues. V was pared by 2 bases and J by 1 base, with 3 bases between. The germline gives CDR1 MNHNS, CDR2 SASEGT. CDR3 amino acids: CASSEISGNTIYF. For the CDR3, the DNA is TGTGCCAGCAGTGAAATTTCTGGAAACACCATATATTTT.